The 31 T cell receptor beta chains reported below all come from one sample, sequenced in a study of cytomegalovirus exposure and HLA in healthy donors. A multiplex PCR was run with 60 Vbeta primers and 13 Jbeta primers. Here immunoSEQ multiplex PCR was the method, and the copy in TCRdb shows in-frame clones only, minus some. The sample yields 100,000 to 140,000 clones, 65% to 80% seen once. Sequenced material: PBMCs. The receptors stem from a male donor in good health and CMV-seronegative.

As for this clone: At one end the junction does not follow the germline gene, possibly because of a read error. V and J are TRBV6-5 and TRBJ2-2; no firm D call. The CDR3 sequence is 14 residues long. The germline V gene encodes CDR1 MNHEY and CDR2 SVGAGI. CDR3 region: CASNYGPNTGELFF. In DNA, the CDR3 is TGTGCCAGCAATTACGGGCCGAACACCGGGGAGCTGTTTTTT.

This clone has just a few counts. This chain joins TRBV19 and TRBJ2-2; TRBD1 might be the D (6 bases). Germline loops: CDR1 LNHDA, CDR2 SQIVND (reference sequence). V was cut by 6 bases and J by 3 bases, with 11 bases left in between. The CDR3 totals 14 residues. As DNA, the CDR3 is TGTGCCAGTAGCAGACAGGATTACACCGGGGAGCTGTTTTTT. Translating it yields CASSRQDYTGELFF.

The V gene is TRBV7-9, the J gene TRBJ2-1; D is perhaps TRBD2 (6 bases). Trimming took 5 bases from V and 7 from J, leaving 21 bases between them. CDR3 length: 16 residues. Germline loops: CDR1 SEHNR, CDR2 FQNEAQ (reference sequence). This CDR3 is CASSPPHLRDGNEQFF. CDR3 DNA sequence: TGTGCCAGCAGCCCCCCCCACTTGCGGGATGGGAATGAGCAGTTCTTC.

As concerns this clone: Within the sample, other DNA sequences also encode this same CDR3. This chain joins TRBV6-5 and TRBJ1-5, with 8 nucleotides matching TRBD1. The germline V gene has CDR1 MNHEY and CDR2 SVGAGI. The CDR3 loop spans 15 amino acids. V trimming: 6 bases; J trimming: 2 bases; junction bases outside the gene matches: 6. In DNA form, the CDR3 reads TGTGCCAGCAGCCCTGGACAGGGTGGCAATCAGCCCCAGCATTTT. Residues: CASSPGQGGNQPQHF.

This chain links TRBV6-6 with TRBJ2-7, with D hard to call. This CDR3 has 13 residues. CDR1 MNHNY and CDR2 SVGAGI come from the germline V gene (reference sequence). The V and J ends lost 0 bases and 4 bases respectively, with 7 bases between them. The DNA for the CDR3 is TGTGCCAGCAGTTACTCCCCACATTACGAGCAGTACTTC. Protein: CASSYSPHYEQYF.

The chain is built from TRBV5-8 and TRBJ1-1; D gene uncertain. The CDR3 is 16 amino acids. Per the germline V gene, CDR1 is SGHTS and CDR2 is YDEGEE. Trimming removed 4 bases from V and 0 bases from J, with 16 bases in between. CDR3 loop: CASSQRSGSMNTEAFF. The CDR3 DNA sequence: TGTGCCAGCAGCCAACGATCAGGCTCCATGAACACTGAAGCTTTCTTT.

The chain combines TRBV4-1 with TRBJ2-7, with D possibly being TRBD2 (6 bases). The CDR3 has 15 amino acids. Germline V gives CDR1 MGHRA, CDR2 YSYEKL. V lost 0 bases and J 2 bases, leaving 11 bases between the germline ends. This chain's CDR3 is CASSQDRGVAYEQYF. The CDR3 DNA sequence: TGCGCCAGCAGCCAAGATCGCGGGGTGGCCTACGAGCAGTACTTC.

V is TRBV21-1 and J is TRBJ2-3; TRBD2, the table's D call, lacks a check against the DNA. TRBV21-1 is a recognized pseudogene. This CDR3 has 18 amino acids. In DNA form, the CDR3 reads TGTGCCAGCAGCAATACCCGGACTAGCGGGAGGGGAACAGATACGCAGTATTTT. It codes for CASSNTRTSGRGTDTQYF.

This clone turned up a few times. The CDR3 nucleotides read TGTGCCAGCGCGCAAACCTACGAGCAGTACTTC. Its protein product is CASAQTYEQYF. The chain has TRBV25-1 and TRBJ2-7; D not certain. V shed 8 bases and J shed 2 bases, with 7 bases lying between them. The CDR3 sequence is 11 residues long. Germline CDR1 reads MGHDK; CDR2 reads SYGVNS.

V gene TRBV10-3 combines with J gene TRBJ1-2; TRBD1 agrees at 8 bases. The CDR3 length is 16 residues. V was pared by 0 bases and J by 5 bases, with 8 bases of the junction left unmatched. Germline V CDR1 and CDR2: ENHRY, SYGVKD. In nucleotides, the CDR3 is TGTGCCATCAGTGAGTCGACAGGGGCCACGGGGTATGGCTACACCTTC. Its translation is CAISESTGATGYGYTF.

The V call is TRBV29-1, the J call TRBJ1-3; unclear D gene. Looked up from germline, CDR1 is SQVTM and CDR2 is ANQGSEA. The CDR3 sequence is 12 residues long. V dropped 5 bases and J dropped 4 bases, with 9 bases sitting between them. This CDR3 reads CSVREAGNTIYF. CDR3 nucleotides: TGCAGCGTTCGAGAAGCAGGAAACACCATATATTTT.

In its sample, this clone was seen once. This chain connects TRBV7-8 to TRBJ1-2, with D perhaps matching TRBD1 (6 bases). V was shortened by 1 base and J by 4 bases, with 19 bases between the two germline ends. The CDR3 loop spans 17 amino acids. Looked up from germline, CDR1 is SGHVS and CDR2 is FQNEAQ. In DNA, the CDR3 is TGTGCCAGCAGCTTAGGACGTCGGGGGGGGCGTAGCTATGGCTACACCTTC. The encoded protein is CASSLGRRGGRSYGYTF.

The V call is TRBV7-8, the J call TRBJ1-1; unclear D gene. The CDR3 runs to 14 residues. Trimming stripped 1 base from V and 6 bases from J, with 12 bases between. CDR1 SGHVS and CDR2 FQNEAQ come from the germline V gene. The CDR3, as DNA: TGTGCCAGCAGCTTAGTCTTCGGGGAACCTGAAGCTTTCTTT. Translating it yields CASSLVFGEPEAFF.

The chain combines TRBV28 with TRBJ1-5; 9 positions match TRBD1. This CDR3 is built from 17 residues. Germline CDR1 MDHEN, CDR2 SYDVKM. Trimming removed 4 bases from V and 2 bases from J; junction bases left unmatched: 9. CDR3 amino acids: CASSSGDRVYGNQPQHF. In DNA, the CDR3 is TGTGCCAGCAGTTCCGGGGACAGGGTATATGGCAATCAGCCCCAGCATTTT.

V gene TRBV15 combines with J gene TRBJ2-1; 7 bases fit TRBD2. V was pared by 5 bases and J by 7 bases, with 14 bases of the junction left unmatched. Germline loops: CDR1 LNHNV, CDR2 YYDKDF (reference sequence). The length of the CDR3 is 16 residues. CDR3 residues: CATSPPRGGGRNEQFF. The CDR3 DNA reads TGTGCCACCAGCCCCCCACGTGGGGGAGGGCGGAATGAGCAGTTCTTC.

V usage is TRBV29-1 and J usage is TRBJ1-2, with TRBD1 identical over 9 bases. Germline V gene sequence: CDR1 SQVTM, CDR2 ANQGSEA. The length of the CDR3 is 13 residues. V lost 5 bases and J lost 8; bases outside the gene matches: 9. In nucleotides, the CDR3 is TGCAGCGTTTCCCTGGGACAGGGATACGGCTACACCTTC. The encoded protein is CSVSLGQGYGYTF.

CDR3 region: CASSLPGAGYEQFF. The CDR3 coding sequence is TGTGCCAGCAGCCTGCCTGGCGCAGGCTATGAGCAGTTCTTC. The V and J genes are TRBV7-9 and TRBJ2-1; no firm D call. Per the germline V gene, CDR1 is SEHNR and CDR2 is FQNEAQ (reference sequence). The CDR3 length is 14 residues. The V end lost 5 bases, the J end lost 8 bases, and 16 bases lay between the germline ends.

The rearrangement joins TRBV28 to TRBJ2-1; the D gene is possibly TRBD2 (5 bases). The germline V gene has CDR1 MDHEN and CDR2 SYDVKM. The CDR3 extends over 15 amino acids. V was clipped by 6 bases and J by 6 bases, with 18 bases between them. The CDR3 DNA reads TGTGCCAGCAGAAACCCCGGGGTAAGCGGCAATGAGCAGTTCTTC. Its protein product is CASRNPGVSGNEQFF.

The chain employs TRBV27 and TRBJ2-5, with D tentatively TRBD1 (5 bases). Per germline, CDR1 MNHEY and CDR2 SMNVEV (reference sequence). V was shortened by 5 bases and J by 1 base, with 11 bases between the two germline ends. This CDR3 region has 14 residues. The CDR3 region is CASSPDTSQETQYF. In nucleotides, the CDR3 is TGTGCCAGCAGTCCGGACACATCCCAAGAGACCCAGTACTTC.

CDR3 amino acids: CASSVELSGKISSYNEQFF. CDR3 coding DNA: TGTGCCAGCAGTGTTGAACTCTCAGGCAAAATCAGCTCCTACAATGAGCAGTTCTTC. The chain combines TRBV6-4 with TRBJ2-1; D is undetermined. V was cut by 4 bases and J by 0 bases, with 22 bases left in between. In germline, CDR1 is MRHNA, CDR2 SNTAGT. The CDR3 contains 19 residues.

This rearrangement joins TRBV7-9 to TRBJ1-1, with 9 bases fitting TRBD1. Germline V gene data show CDR1 as SEHNR and CDR2 as FQNEAQ (reference sequence). The CDR3 has 14 amino acids. V lost 5 bases and J lost 0; bases outside the gene matches: 1. This chain's CDR3 is CASSGQGLNTEAFF. The CDR3 coding sequence is TGTGCCAGCAGCGGACAGGGGCTGAACACTGAAGCTTTCTTT.

The rearrangement links TRBV10-3 to TRBJ2-7; 14 nucleotides match TRBD2. After removal of 4 bases from V and 1 base from J, the junction contained 6 bases not matched to a gene. The CDR3 spans 17 residues. Germline V gives CDR1 ENHRY, CDR2 SYGVKD. The CDR3 sequence is CAISGGLAGGPSYEQYF. In DNA, the CDR3 is TGTGCCATCAGTGGAGGACTAGCGGGAGGCCCTTCCTACGAGCAGTACTTC.

V usage is TRBV7-9 and J usage is TRBJ2-7; 8 bases are a match to TRBD1. CDR3 size: 16 residues. The V and J ends lost 5 bases and 4 bases, in that order; junction bases with no gene match: 13. Germline V CDR1 and CDR2: SEHNR, FQNEAQ (reference sequence). The CDR3 sequence is CASSGLTSGGAYEQYF. CDR3 nucleotides: TGTGCCAGCAGCGGGCTTACATCAGGGGGCGCGTACGAGCAGTACTTC.

CDR3: CASSFRGEQYF. The CDR3 bases are TGTGCCAGCAGCTTCAGGGGCGAGCAGTACTTC. The chain links TRBV5-4 to TRBJ2-7; D might be TRBD1 (6 bases). V dropped 2 bases and J dropped 6 bases, with 6 bases sitting between them. The CDR3 runs 11 residues. Germline V CDR1 and CDR2: SGHNT, YYREEE (reference sequence).

This clone has only one observation. The gene calls are TRBV21-1 and TRBJ1-5; TRBD1 is taken as the D call from the table, unchecked against the DNA. TRBV21-1 is marked as a pseudogene. The CDR3 consists of 17 residues. CDR3 coding DNA: TGTGCCAGCAGCTCCAGCGTACGGGACAAGGATTATCAGCCCCAGCATTTT. Translating gives CASSSSVRDKDYQPQHF.

This chain uses TRBV5-6 with TRBJ2-7, with TRBD1 identical over 8 bases. The V gene end was trimmed by 5 bases and the J gene end by 6 bases; junction bases not matched to a gene: 7. The CDR3 contains 13 residues. The germline V gene encodes CDR1 SGHDT and CDR2 YYEEEE. The CDR3 sequence is CASSPGGAFEQYF. Here the CDR3 DNA reads TGTGCCAGCAGTCCAGGGGGCGCCTTCGAGCAGTACTTC.

The gene calls are TRBV5-1 and TRBJ2-5, with 9 bases matching TRBD2. Germline trimming cut 0 bases from V and 1 base from J; bases unmatched to any gene: 4. Looked up from germline, CDR1 is SGHRS and CDR2 is YFSETQ. There are 16 residues in the CDR3. CDR3 sequence: CASSLGASGAQETQYF. The CDR3 region has the DNA TGCGCCAGCAGCTTGGGGGCTAGCGGGGCCCAAGAGACCCAGTACTTC.

The J gene is TRBJ2-7, the V gene TRBV27; D unclear. The CDR3 is 16 residues long. In germline, CDR1 is MNHEY, CDR2 SMNVEV (reference sequence). V shed 2 bases and J shed 7 bases, with 21 bases lying between them. The CDR3 DNA is TGTGCCAGCAGTTTACTACGTCTCAGGAACCCTCGGGAGCAGTACTTC. As protein: CASSLLRLRNPREQYF.

This clone was detected once. V usage is TRBV6-5 and J usage is TRBJ1-2; 7 bases are shared with TRBD1. This CDR3 spans 13 amino acids. V dropped 7 bases and J dropped 5; count of bases not matched to a gene: 7. CDR1 is MNHEY and CDR2 is SVGAGI in the germline V gene. Written as DNA, the CDR3 is TGTGCCAGCACCCGGACAGGCCCTTATGGCTACACCTTC. It is translated as CASTRTGPYGYTF.

This chain connects TRBV29-1 to TRBJ2-5, with 13 positions matching TRBD2. Near its end, the DNA agrees better with TRBJ2-7, so the J call may be wrong. CDR1 is SQVTM and CDR2 is ANQGSEA in the germline V gene. The CDR3 length is 17 residues. The CDR3 DNA follows: TGCAGCAAGAGGGGACTAGCGGGAAACATATCCTCCTACGAGCAGTACTTC. Translation: CSKRGLAGNISSYEQYF.

This clone was counted only a few times. The sample carries other DNA sequences with the same CDR3. The chain uses TRBV27 and TRBJ1-5, with D hard to call. The length of the CDR3 is 13 residues. CDR1 and CDR2 (germline): MNHEY, SMNVEV (reference sequence). The ends were cut back, 3 bases at V and 0 bases at J, with 3 bases in the middle. The chain's CDR3 is CASSFYSNQPQHF. As DNA, the CDR3 is TGTGCCAGCAGTTTCTATAGCAATCAGCCCCAGCATTTT.